The text below deals with one TCR beta chain. The data belong to a study of blood T cells in healthy people across ages. PCR was performed a second time for about 7 to 11 cycles using a sample-barcoded 5' primer and a J-beta primer mix. TCRdb reprocessed the 5' RACE reads with MiXCR, giving one entry per CDR3 protein. This table has hundreds of thousands of distinct CDR3 sequences, about 25% appearing once. The CDR3 is 15 residues long. V lost 5 bases, J lost 0 bases, and 10 bases lay in between. CDR1 and CDR2 from the germline V gene are MNHNS and SASEGT. The same specimen was also included in a second study, on T cells of mothers and their children.

The TCR originated in a boy aged 5-17 years in good health. The chain employs TRBV6-1 and TRBJ1-4; D is undetermined. The sequencing input was blood. As DNA, the CDR3 is TGTGCCAGCAGTACCGACCCGGCAACTAATGAAAAACTGTTTTTT. Translated, it gives CASSTDPATNEKLFF.